The 8 T cell receptor beta chains below all came from one sample that was sequenced in a study of early T cells in non-severe SARS-CoV-2 infection. TCRdb reanalysed the 5' RACE reads using MiXCR and keeps one entry per CDR3 protein. Of some 80,000 distinct CDR3 sequences listed, approximately 5% are singletons. Sequencing was performed on whole blood, taken at baseline. Receptors were obtained from an adult who was a healthcare worker with PCR-confirmed SARS-CoV-2 infection or an uninfected control (not recorded which).

This clonotype was seen a few times. Given a much more abundant clone one base away, this may be a read error. The gene calls are TRBV3-1 and TRBJ1-5; D gene uncertain. In germline, CDR1 is LGHDT, CDR2 YNNKEL (reference sequence). The CDR3 extends over 12 amino acids. Trimming removed 5 bases from V and 6 bases from J, with 8 bases in between. CDR3 loop: CASSSGTQPQHF. DNA for the CDR3: TGTGCCAGCAGCTCAGGAACTCAGCCCCAGCATTTT. Complete variable domain (other parts from reference TRBV3-1 and TRBJ1-5): DTAVSQTPKYLVTQMGNDKSIKCEQNLGHDTMYWYKQDSKKFLKIMFSYNNKELIINETVPNRFSPKSPDKAHLNLHINSLELGDSAVYFCASSSGTQPQHFGDGTRLSIL.

At least ten counts were recorded for this clonotype. J is TRBJ2-1 and V is TRBV27; 14 nucleotides agree with TRBD2. The CDR3 is 17 amino acids. V lost 5 bases and J lost 7; bases outside the gene matches: 10. Germline lookup yields CDR1 MNHEY and CDR2 SMNVEV (reference sequence). For the CDR3, the DNA is TGTGCCAGCAGTCAGGGGACTAGCGGGAGAGGTTGGAATGAGCAGTTCTTC. It is translated as CASSQGTSGRGWNEQFF.

This clonotype appeared many times. The J gene is TRBJ2-5, the V gene TRBV7-6; no firm D call. The CDR3 extends over 13 amino acids. Trimming pared 4 bases from V and 2 bases from J, leaving 8 bases between. Looked up from germline, CDR1 is SGHVS and CDR2 is FNYEAQ. CDR3 coding DNA: TGTGCCAGCAGCTCCATCAAACAAGAGACCCAGTACTTC. Protein sequence: CASSSIKQETQYF.

In this sample, this clonotype turned up many times. V usage is TRBV5-1 and J usage is TRBJ2-1; the D is unclear. Germline CDR1 reads SGHRS; CDR2 reads YFSETQ. The CDR3 spans 12 residues. V shed 5 bases and J shed 5 bases, with 8 bases lying between them. CDR3 nucleotides: TGCGCCAGCAGAGGTGATAACAATGAGCAGTTCTTC. Encoded protein: CASRGDNNEQFF.

The sample holds many counts of this clonotype. The gene calls are TRBV19 and TRBJ2-1; D may be TRBD2 (6 bases). Germline assignment: CDR1 LNHDA and CDR2 SQIVND (reference sequence). The CDR3 is 11 residues long. Trimming stripped 3 bases from V and 12 bases from J, with 9 bases between. CDR3 sequence: CASSMGLGQFF. The CDR3 DNA is TGTGCCAGTAGTATGGGACTTGGGCAGTTCTTC.

The V call is TRBV28, the J call TRBJ2-1; 8 nucleotides match TRBD2. The CDR3 sequence is 15 residues long. Germline CDR1 and CDR2: MDHEN and SYDVKM. With V trimmed by 3 bases and J by 8 bases, 9 bases remained unmatched. The DNA of the CDR3 is TGTGCCAGCAGTTTCGTAGCGGGATCAGTTGATGAGCAGTTCTTC. This encodes CASSFVAGSVDEQFF.

This clonotype was counted many times. The gene calls are TRBV27 and TRBJ1-6; no definite D call. The CDR3 spans 14 residues. With 5 bases removed from V and 7 bases from J, the gap between germline ends came to 12 bases. Looked up from germline, CDR1 is MNHEY and CDR2 is SMNVEV (reference sequence). This CDR3 is CASSLVGPNSPLHF. The CDR3 nucleotides read TGTGCCAGCAGTCTTGTTGGGCCCAATTCACCCCTCCACTTT.

This clonotype was seen only a few times. The rearrangement links TRBV2 to TRBJ2-1, with 8 bases identical to TRBD2. V lost 4 bases to trimming and J lost 9 bases; unmatched junction nucleotides: 5. CDR3 size: 13 residues. The germline CDR1 and CDR2 sequences are SNHLY and FYNNEI. The CDR3 protein is CASSGASGPEQFF. The CDR3 DNA is TGTGCCAGCAGTGGGGCTAGCGGGCCTGAGCAGTTCTTC.